The 26 T cell receptor beta chains presented below share a single source sample, sequenced in a study of T cell changes during pregnancy in multiple sclerosis. TCRdb's copy holds only in-frame clones and misses some; the assay was immunoSEQ multiplex PCR. This table holds 60,000 to 75,000 clones, roughly 90% found once. Sequenced here: peripheral blood, sampled in the third trimester of pregnancy. These TCRs come from a female donor with multiple sclerosis, enrolled in a pregnancy study.

This sequence joins TRBV6-5 and TRBJ2-3; TRBD2 agrees at 13 bases. This CDR3 region has 15 residues. With 4 bases clipped from V and 14 bases from J, the junction kept 12 bases outside the gene matches. Germline lookup yields CDR1 MNHEY and CDR2 SVGAGI. The CDR3 spells CASSSKPGLAGSVYF. In nucleotides, the CDR3 is TGTGCCAGCAGTTCAAAGCCGGGACTAGCGGGGAGCGTGTATTTT.

This clone showed up just once. The CDR3 sequence: CSAGEETQYF. The CDR3 DNA reads as TGCAGCGCCGGGGAGGAGACCCAGTACTTC. The chain recombines TRBV29-1 with TRBJ2-5, with D tentatively TRBD2 (5 bases). Trimming left V 7 bases short and J 5 bases short, with 8 bases between. The germline V gene has CDR1 SQVTM and CDR2 ANQGSEA. The CDR3 loop spans 10 amino acids.

The rearrangement links TRBV9 to TRBJ1-6; TRBD1 matches 7 bases. With 1 base clipped from V and 6 bases from J, the junction kept 4 bases outside the gene matches. The CDR3 covers 15 residues. CDR1 and CDR2 (germline): SGDLS, YYNGEE. CDR3 in amino acids: CASSVNWDSNSPLHF. CDR3 DNA: TGTGCCAGCAGCGTAAATTGGGACAGTAATTCACCCCTCCACTTT.

This sequence joins TRBV5-1 and TRBJ2-3; D not resolved. Looked up from germline, CDR1 is SGHRS and CDR2 is YFSETQ. The CDR3 has 12 residues. V lost 4 bases to trimming and J lost 0 bases, with 3 bases between them. The CDR3 loop reads CASSISTDTQYF. The CDR3 DNA reads as TGCGCCAGCAGCATAAGCACAGATACGCAGTATTTT.

V is TRBV5-1 and J is TRBJ1-1; weak D call: TRBD1 (6 bases). CDR1 and CDR2 (germline): SGHRS, YFSETQ. CDR3 length: 14 amino acids. The V gene lost 4 bases and the J gene lost 1 base, with 11 bases spanning the gap. CDR3 nucleotide sequence: TGCGCCAGCAGCCAAGGGGGACGGAACACTGAAGCTTTCTTT. This translates into CASSQGGRNTEAFF.

Regarding this clone: One end of the junction does not line up with germline, which may come from a read error. The V gene is TRBV5-4, the J gene TRBJ1-1; D unresolved. The germline V gene encodes CDR1 SGHNT and CDR2 YYREEE (reference sequence). CDR3 length: 14 amino acids. Here the CDR3 DNA reads TGTGCCAGCAGCGTAGCGGTAACAAACATTGAAGCTTTCTTT. Its protein is CASSVAVTNIEAFF. Complete variable domain (other parts from reference TRBV5-4 and TRBJ1-1): ETGVTQSPTHLIKTRGQQVTLRCSSQSGHNTVSWYQQALGQGPQFIFQYYREEENGRGNFPPRFSGLQFPNYSSELNVNALELDDSALYLCASSVAVTNIEAFFGQGTRLTVV.

The chain has TRBV23-1 and TRBJ1-1; 9 bases fit TRBD1. TRBV23-1 is recorded as an ORF, its role being uncertain. The CDR3 has 14 residues. V was clipped by 6 bases and J by 4 bases; unmatched bases: 6. In DNA, the CDR3 is TGCGCCAGCAGACAGGGGGCTGATGGCACTGAAGCTTTCTTT. This codes for CASRQGADGTEAFF.

In this sample, this clone turned up once. The gene calls are TRBV5-1 and TRBJ1-3; the match to TRBD1 covers 7 bases. Germline CDR1 reads SGHRS; CDR2 reads YFSETQ. The CDR3 runs 16 residues. V gave up 0 bases and J gave up 3 bases; unmatched junction bases: 6. The CDR3 DNA reads as TGCGCCAGCAGCTTGGAAGTACAGGGGAATGGAAACACCATATATTTT. Its translation is CASSLEVQGNGNTIYF.

The chain employs TRBV6-6 and TRBJ1-1; perhaps TRBD1 as D (6 bases). Trimming shortened V by 6 bases and J by 5 bases, and 13 bases separated the two germline ends. The CDR3 contains 13 residues. Germline V gives CDR1 MNHNY, CDR2 SVGAGI (reference sequence). The CDR3 DNA reads as TGTGCCAGCAGAGTACAGGGAAGAACTGAAGCTTTCTTT. This translates into CASRVQGRTEAFF.

There are a few counts of this clone. This chain uses TRBV7-9 with TRBJ1-2; maybe TRBD1 (5 bases). Germline-derived CDR1 and CDR2 are SEHNR and FQNEAQ (reference sequence). The ends were cut back, 5 bases at V and 6 bases at J, with 16 bases in the middle. The CDR3 consists of 14 residues. The CDR3 nucleotides are TGTGCCAGCAGCCCAAAGGCGGGGCCCGATGGCTACACCTTC. As protein: CASSPKAGPDGYTF.

J is TRBJ2-2 and V is TRBV28; 9 bases line up with TRBD1. Germline V gives CDR1 MDHEN, CDR2 SYDVKM. The CDR3 covers 15 residues. V trimming: 6 bases; J trimming: 5 bases; junction bases outside the gene matches: 7. The CDR3 region has the DNA TGTGCCAGCAGATTAACAGGGGGCGGGACCGGGGAGCTGTTTTTT. Translation gives CASRLTGGGTGELFF.

This clone occurred once. This chain links TRBV6-4 with TRBJ2-3, with D perhaps matching TRBD2 (6 bases). V gave up 4 bases and J gave up 6 bases, with 14 bases separating them. Germline CDR1 and CDR2: MRHNA and SNTAGT. CDR3 size: 14 residues. The CDR3 DNA reads as TGTGCCAGCAGTGTAACGGGGGAAGGGGATACGCAGTATTTT. Its protein is CASSVTGEGDTQYF.

This sequence joins TRBV29-1 and TRBJ1-2; 7 nucleotides agree with TRBD1. The germline gives CDR1 SQVTM, CDR2 ANQGSEA. V lost 3 bases and J lost 2; bases outside the gene matches: 9. This CDR3 region has 15 residues. The CDR3 region is CSVEDPGQTNYGYTF. The CDR3, as DNA: TGCAGCGTTGAGGACCCGGGACAGACAAACTATGGCTACACCTTC. Based on the CDR3 plus reference TRBV29-1 and TRBJ1-2, the full variable domain is SAVISQKPSRDICQRGTSLTIQCQVDSQVTMMFWYRQQPGQSLTLIATANQGSEATYESGFVIDKFPISRPNLTFSTLTVSNMSPEDSSIYLCSVEDPGQTNYGYTFGSGTRLTVV.

The V and J genes are TRBV15 and TRBJ1-1; D perhaps matches TRBD1 (5 bases). Germline CDR1 reads LNHNV; CDR2 reads YYDKDF (reference sequence). The CDR3 has 13 amino acids. V shed 4 bases and J shed 5 bases, with 11 bases lying between them. CDR3 in DNA: TGTGCCACCAGCACTGACAGCGAGACTGAAGCTTTCTTT. This gives the protein CATSTDSETEAFF.

J is TRBJ1-2 and V is TRBV9; a weak D match, TRBD1 (6 bases). Germline CDR1 is SGDLS and CDR2 is YYNGEE. The CDR3 runs 15 residues. Deletions cut 2 bases from V and 3 bases from J, with 14 bases between. The CDR3 here is CASSVTYRVDYGYTF. CDR3 sequence (DNA): TGTGCCAGCAGCGTCACATACAGGGTTGACTATGGCTACACCTTC.

The rearrangement uses TRBV13 and TRBJ2-1; D not certain. Trimming removed 5 bases from V and 7 bases from J, with 12 bases in between. The CDR3 spans 13 residues. CDR1 is PRHDT and CDR2 is FYEKMQ in the germline V gene (reference sequence). CDR3 sequence: CASSPTSTNEQFF. The CDR3 DNA is TGTGCCAGCAGCCCAACTTCCACGAATGAGCAGTTCTTC.

The chain combines TRBV11-2 with TRBJ1-3; tentatively, D is TRBD1 (6 bases). Trimming took 5 bases from V and 2 from J, leaving 25 bases between them. Germline lookup yields CDR1 SGHAT and CDR2 FQNNGV. The CDR3 has 19 residues. CDR3 sequence reads: CASSNRRQVGTAAGNTIYF. CDR3 DNA: TGTGCCAGCAGCAACCGTCGACAGGTTGGTACGGCGGCTGGAAACACCATATATTTT. Looking up the rest from reference TRBV11-2 and TRBJ1-3 gives the full variable domain: EAGVAQSPRYKIIEKRQSVAFWCNPISGHATLYWYQQILGQGPKLLIQFQNNGVVDDSQLPKDRFSAERLKGVDSTLKIQPAKLEDSAVYLCASSNRRQVGTAAGNTIYFGEGSWLTVV.

The gene calls are TRBV5-6 and TRBJ1-1; 8 bases match TRBD1. The CDR3 has 14 amino acids. The ends lost 0 bases at V and 6 bases at J; junction bases unmatched: 4. Germline CDR1 reads SGHDT; CDR2 reads YYEEEE. The CDR3 loop reads CASSLGRGQPEAFF. The CDR3, as DNA: TGTGCCAGCAGCTTGGGCAGGGGGCAACCTGAAGCTTTCTTT. The full variable domain, its missing parts supplied by reference TRBV5-6 and TRBJ1-1, is DAGVTQSPTHLIKTRGQQVTLRCSPKSGHDTVSWYQQALGQGPQFIFQYYEEEERQRGNFPDRFSGHQFPNYSSELNVNALLLGDSALYLCASSLGRGQPEAFFGQGTRLTVV.

The CDR3 region has the DNA TGTGCCAGCAGCTTTACGGGGGTCGGGGAAAAACTGTTTTTT. Translated, it gives CASSFTGVGEKLFF. V is TRBV7-9 and J is TRBJ1-4; TRBD1 might be the D (5 bases). Trimming pared 3 bases from V and 8 bases from J, leaving 13 bases between. This CDR3 contains 14 residues. Germline CDR1 and CDR2: SEHNR and FQNEAQ (reference sequence).

The chain links TRBV6-1 to TRBJ2-7; maybe TRBD1 (6 bases). CDR3 length equals 14 residues. V lost 0 bases to trimming and J lost 2 bases, with 8 bases between them. CDR1 and CDR2 (germline): MNHNS, SASEGT. CDR3 in amino acids: CASSEAGATYEQYF. DNA for the CDR3: TGTGCCAGCAGTGAAGCGGGGGCCACCTACGAGCAGTACTTC.

This clone was counted a single time. The chain recombines TRBV10-3 with TRBJ1-3, with D perhaps matching TRBD1 (5 bases). Trimming cost V 8 bases and J 4 bases, with 9 bases left between them. The CDR3 spans 12 residues. CDR1 and CDR2 from the germline V gene are ENHRY and SYGVKD. The CDR3 here is CAIGPGGNTIYF. CDR3 in DNA: TGTGCCATCGGCCCAGGGGGAAACACCATATATTTT.

The count of this clone is one. The rearrangement joins TRBV30 to TRBJ1-5; 7 bases align to TRBD1. Germline V gene sequence: CDR1 GTSNPN, CDR2 SVGIG (reference sequence). This CDR3 is built from 13 residues. Trimming took 3 bases from V and 6 from J; bases not matched to a gene: 5. The CDR3 region is CAWSTGDFQPQHF. The CDR3 DNA is TGTGCCTGGAGCACAGGGGATTTTCAGCCCCAGCATTTT.

About this clone: One end of the junction is discordant with germline, which a read error may explain. The chain employs TRBV7-7 and TRBJ2-1; D possibly corresponds to TRBD2 (6 bases). Germline-derived CDR1 and CDR2 are SSHAT and FNYEAQ (reference sequence). The CDR3 extends over 13 amino acids. CDR3 loop: CASSLAVRNEQFF. Here the CDR3 DNA reads TGTGCTAGCAGCTTAGCGGTCAGGAATGAGCAGTTCTTC.

The rearrangement joins TRBV10-3 to TRBJ2-3; tentative D call: TRBD2 (6 bases). The V gene lost 0 bases and the J gene lost 0 bases, with 16 bases spanning the gap. The CDR3 extends over 18 amino acids. Germline V gene sequence: CDR1 ENHRY, CDR2 SYGVKD. In DNA, the CDR3 is TGTGCCATCAGTGAGTCGGAAAGCGGGCCCACTAGCACAGATACGCAGTATTTT. Translation: CAISESESGPTSTDTQYF.

The CDR3 bases are TGTGCCAGTAGTAGAGGACGGGGGGGACCCCAGCATTTT. Translation gives CASSRGRGGPQHF. The V gene is TRBV19, the J gene TRBJ1-5; weak D call: TRBD1 (5 bases). The germline V gene has CDR1 LNHDA and CDR2 SQIVND (reference sequence). This CDR3 contains 13 residues. The V end lost 4 bases, the J end lost 10 bases, and 14 bases lay between the germline ends.

The chain employs TRBV19 and TRBJ2-7; 8 nucleotides line up with TRBD1. The trim removed 2 bases at V and 2 bases at J, leaving 2 bases unmatched. Germline-derived CDR1 and CDR2 are LNHDA and SQIVND (reference sequence). The CDR3 extends over 14 amino acids. The CDR3 reads CASSIQDRAYEQYF. Written as DNA, the CDR3 is TGTGCCAGTAGTATACAGGACAGGGCCTACGAGCAGTACTTC.